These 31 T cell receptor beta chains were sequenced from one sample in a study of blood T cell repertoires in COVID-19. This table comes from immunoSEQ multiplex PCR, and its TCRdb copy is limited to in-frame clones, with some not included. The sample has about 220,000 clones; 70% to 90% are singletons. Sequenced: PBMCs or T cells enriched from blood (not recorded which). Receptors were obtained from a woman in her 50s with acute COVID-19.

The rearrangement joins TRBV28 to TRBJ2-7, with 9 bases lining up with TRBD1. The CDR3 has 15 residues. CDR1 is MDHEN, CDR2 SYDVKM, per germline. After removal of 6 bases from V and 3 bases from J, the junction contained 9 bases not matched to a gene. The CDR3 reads CASRGQGVLGYEQYF. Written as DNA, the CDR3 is TGTGCCAGCAGGGGACAGGGCGTCCTAGGCTACGAGCAGTACTTC.

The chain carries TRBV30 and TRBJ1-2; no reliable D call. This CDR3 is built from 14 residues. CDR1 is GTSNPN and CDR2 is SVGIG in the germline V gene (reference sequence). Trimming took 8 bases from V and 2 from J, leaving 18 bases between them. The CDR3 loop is CAVPGVNPNYGYTF. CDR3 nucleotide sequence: TGTGCCGTCCCCGGGGTAAACCCGAACTATGGCTACACCTTC.

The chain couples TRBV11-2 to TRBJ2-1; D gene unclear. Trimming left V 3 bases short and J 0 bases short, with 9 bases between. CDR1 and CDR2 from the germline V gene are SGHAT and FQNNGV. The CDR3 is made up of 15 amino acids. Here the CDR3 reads CASSFYTSSYNEQFF. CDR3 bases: TGTGCCAGCAGCTTTTATACGAGCTCCTACAATGAGCAGTTCTTC.

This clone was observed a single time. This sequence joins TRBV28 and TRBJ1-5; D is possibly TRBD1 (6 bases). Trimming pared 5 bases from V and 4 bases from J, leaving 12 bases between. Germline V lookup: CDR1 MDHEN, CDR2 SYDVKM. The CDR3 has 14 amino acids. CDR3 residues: CASSAGAGNQPQHF. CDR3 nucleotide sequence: TGTGCCAGCAGTGCGGGGGCCGGGAATCAGCCCCAGCATTTT.

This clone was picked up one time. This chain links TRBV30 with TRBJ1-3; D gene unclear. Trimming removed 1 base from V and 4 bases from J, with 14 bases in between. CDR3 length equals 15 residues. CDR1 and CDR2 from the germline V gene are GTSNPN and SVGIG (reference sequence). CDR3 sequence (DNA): TGTGCCTGGAGTGCCCAGGTCATTTCAGGAAACACCATATATTTT. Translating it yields CAWSAQVISGNTIYF.

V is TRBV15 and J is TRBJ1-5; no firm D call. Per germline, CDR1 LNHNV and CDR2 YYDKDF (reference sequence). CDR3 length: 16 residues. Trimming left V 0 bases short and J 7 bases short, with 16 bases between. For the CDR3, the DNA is TGTGCCACCAGCAGAGATGGGCAGGCCCCAAGGCAGCCCCAGCATTTT. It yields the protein CATSRDGQAPRQPQHF.

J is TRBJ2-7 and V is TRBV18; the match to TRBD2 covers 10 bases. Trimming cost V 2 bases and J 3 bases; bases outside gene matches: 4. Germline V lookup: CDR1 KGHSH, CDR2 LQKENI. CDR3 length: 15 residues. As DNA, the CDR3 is TGTGCCAGCTCACCAATACTAGCGGGAAACTACGAGCAGTACTTC. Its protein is CASSPILAGNYEQYF.

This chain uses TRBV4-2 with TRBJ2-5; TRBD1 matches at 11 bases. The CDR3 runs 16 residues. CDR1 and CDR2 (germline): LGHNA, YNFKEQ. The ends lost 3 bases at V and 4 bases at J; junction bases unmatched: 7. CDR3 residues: CASSQVGQGARETQYF. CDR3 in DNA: TGTGCCAGCAGCCAGGTCGGACAGGGGGCGAGAGAGACCCAGTACTTC.

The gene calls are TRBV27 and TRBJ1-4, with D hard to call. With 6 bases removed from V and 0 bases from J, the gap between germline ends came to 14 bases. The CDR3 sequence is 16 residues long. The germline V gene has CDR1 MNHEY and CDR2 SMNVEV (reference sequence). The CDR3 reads CASRPPQAATNEKLFF. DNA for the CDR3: TGTGCCAGCAGGCCTCCCCAAGCTGCAACTAATGAAAAACTGTTTTTT.

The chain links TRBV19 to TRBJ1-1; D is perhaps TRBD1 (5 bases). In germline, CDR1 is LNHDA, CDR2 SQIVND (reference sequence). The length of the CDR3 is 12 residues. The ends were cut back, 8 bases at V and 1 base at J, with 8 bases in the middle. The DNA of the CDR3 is TGTGCCAGTTGCGACAGGAACACTGAAGCTTTCTTT. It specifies CASCDRNTEAFF.

The CDR3 nucleotides read TGCGCCAGCGGACAGTCCAAGGGGAACACTGAAGCTTTCTTT. Protein: CASGQSKGNTEAFF. The chain combines TRBV10-1 with TRBJ1-1; a possible D gene is TRBD1 (6 bases). CDR3 length: 14 residues. Germline V gives CDR1 WNHNN, CDR2 SYGVQD (reference sequence). V gave up 8 bases and J gave up 1 base, with 14 bases separating them.

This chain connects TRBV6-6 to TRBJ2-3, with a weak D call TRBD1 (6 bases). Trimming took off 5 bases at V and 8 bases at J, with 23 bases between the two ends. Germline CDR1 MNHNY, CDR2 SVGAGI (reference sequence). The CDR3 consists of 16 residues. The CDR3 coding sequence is TGTGCCAGCAGTCCACCCTCACGGGACACCAGTGCTACGCAGTATTTT. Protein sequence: CASSPPSRDTSATQYF.

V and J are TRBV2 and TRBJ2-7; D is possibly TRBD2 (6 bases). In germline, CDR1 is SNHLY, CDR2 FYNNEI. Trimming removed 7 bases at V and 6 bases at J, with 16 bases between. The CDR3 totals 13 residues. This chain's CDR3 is CASTGQGGGEQYF. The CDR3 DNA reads TGTGCCAGCACCGGGCAGGGAGGTGGCGAGCAGTACTTC.

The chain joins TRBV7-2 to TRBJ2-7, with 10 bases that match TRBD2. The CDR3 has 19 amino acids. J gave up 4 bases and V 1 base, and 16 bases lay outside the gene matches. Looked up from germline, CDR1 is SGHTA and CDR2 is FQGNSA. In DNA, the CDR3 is TGTGCCAGCAGCTTAGTAACGCGGATGCCGGGACTAGCGCGGTACGAGCAGTACTTC. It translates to CASSLVTRMPGLARYEQYF.

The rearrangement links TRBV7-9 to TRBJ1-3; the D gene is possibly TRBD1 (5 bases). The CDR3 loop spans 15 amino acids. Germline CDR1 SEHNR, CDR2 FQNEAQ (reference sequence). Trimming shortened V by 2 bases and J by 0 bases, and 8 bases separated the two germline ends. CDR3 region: CASSLTGLSGNTIYF. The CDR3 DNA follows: TGTGCCAGCAGCTTAACAGGCCTCTCTGGAAACACCATATATTTT.

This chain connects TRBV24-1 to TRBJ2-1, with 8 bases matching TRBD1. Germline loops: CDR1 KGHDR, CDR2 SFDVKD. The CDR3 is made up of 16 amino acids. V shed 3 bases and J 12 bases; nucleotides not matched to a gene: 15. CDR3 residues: CATSDPGTGLELRQFF. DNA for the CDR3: TGTGCCACCAGTGATCCCGGGACAGGCTTAGAGCTTCGGCAGTTCTTC.

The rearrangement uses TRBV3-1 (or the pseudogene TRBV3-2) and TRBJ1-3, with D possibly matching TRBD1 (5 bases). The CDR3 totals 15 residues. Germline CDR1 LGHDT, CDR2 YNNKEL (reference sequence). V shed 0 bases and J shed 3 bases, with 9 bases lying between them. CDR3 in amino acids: CASSQDGGFGNTIYF. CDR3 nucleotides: TGTGCCAGCAGCCAAGACGGGGGTTTTGGAAACACCATATATTTT.

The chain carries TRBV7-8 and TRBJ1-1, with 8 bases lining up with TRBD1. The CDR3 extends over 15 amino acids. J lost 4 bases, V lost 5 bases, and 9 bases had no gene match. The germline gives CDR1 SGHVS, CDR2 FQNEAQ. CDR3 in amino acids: CASSTSQGAVTEAFF. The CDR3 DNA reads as TGTGCCAGCAGCACTAGTCAGGGGGCGGTCACTGAAGCTTTCTTT.

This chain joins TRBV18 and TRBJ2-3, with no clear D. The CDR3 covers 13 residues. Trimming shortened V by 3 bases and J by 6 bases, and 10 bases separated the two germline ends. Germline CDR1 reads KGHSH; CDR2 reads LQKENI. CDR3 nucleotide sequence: TGTGCCAGCTCACCCGTGATACTGGATACGCAGTATTTT. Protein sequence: CASSPVILDTQYF.

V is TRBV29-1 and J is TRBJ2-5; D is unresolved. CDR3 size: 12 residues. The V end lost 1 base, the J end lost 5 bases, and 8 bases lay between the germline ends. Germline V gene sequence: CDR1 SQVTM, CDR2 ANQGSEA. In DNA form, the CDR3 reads TGCAGCGTTGAAGTAGAGGCTGAGACCCAGTACTTC. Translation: CSVEVEAETQYF. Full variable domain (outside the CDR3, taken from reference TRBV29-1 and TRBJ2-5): SAVISQKPSRDICQRGTSLTIQCQVDSQVTMMFWYRQQPGQSLTLIATANQGSEATYESGFVIDKFPISRPNLTFSTLTVSNMSPEDSSIYLCSVEVEAETQYFGPGTRLLVL.

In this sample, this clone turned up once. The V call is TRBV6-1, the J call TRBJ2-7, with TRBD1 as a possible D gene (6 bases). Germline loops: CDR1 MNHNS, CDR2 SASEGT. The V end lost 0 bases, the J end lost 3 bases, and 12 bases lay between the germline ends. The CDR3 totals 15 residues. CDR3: CASSEAGQLRYEQYF. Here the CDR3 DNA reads TGTGCCAGCAGTGAAGCGGGACAACTACGCTACGAGCAGTACTTC.

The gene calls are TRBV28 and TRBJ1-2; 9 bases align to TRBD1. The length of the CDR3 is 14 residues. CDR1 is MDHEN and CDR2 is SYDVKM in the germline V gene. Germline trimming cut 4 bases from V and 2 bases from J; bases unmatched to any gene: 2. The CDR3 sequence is CASSYRGRNYGYTF. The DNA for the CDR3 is TGTGCCAGCAGTTACAGGGGGCGAAACTATGGCTACACCTTC.

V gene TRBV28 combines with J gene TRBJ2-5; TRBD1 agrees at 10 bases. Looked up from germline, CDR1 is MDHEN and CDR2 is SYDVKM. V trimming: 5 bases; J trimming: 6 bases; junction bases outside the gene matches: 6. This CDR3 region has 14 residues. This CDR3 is CASSPDRGLKTQYF. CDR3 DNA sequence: TGTGCCAGCAGTCCAGACAGGGGGCTGAAGACCCAGTACTTC.

The CDR3 nucleotides are TGTGCCAGCAGCCAAGGCCGATTTAGCGGGAGGGCCACAGATACGCAGTATTTT. As protein: CASSQGRFSGRATDTQYF. The chain recombines TRBV14 with TRBJ2-3; 11 bases agree with TRBD2. The CDR3 is made up of 18 amino acids. Germline V CDR1 and CDR2: SGHDN, FVKESK. J gave up 2 bases and V 1 base, and 8 bases lay outside the gene matches. The variable domain in full, with the rest retrieved from reference TRBV14 and TRBJ2-3, is EAGVTQFPSHSVIEKGQTVTLRCDPISGHDNLYWYRRVMGKEIKFLLHFVKESKQDESGMPNNRFLAERTGGTYSTLKVQPAELEDSGVYFCASSQGRFSGRATDTQYFGPGTRLTVL.

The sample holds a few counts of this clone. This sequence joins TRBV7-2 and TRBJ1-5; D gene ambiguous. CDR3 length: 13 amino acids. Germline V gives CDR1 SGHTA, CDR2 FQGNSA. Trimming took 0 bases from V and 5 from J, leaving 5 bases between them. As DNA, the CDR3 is TGTGCCAGCAGCTTAGCGGGCCATCAGCCCCAGCATTTT. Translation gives CASSLAGHQPQHF.

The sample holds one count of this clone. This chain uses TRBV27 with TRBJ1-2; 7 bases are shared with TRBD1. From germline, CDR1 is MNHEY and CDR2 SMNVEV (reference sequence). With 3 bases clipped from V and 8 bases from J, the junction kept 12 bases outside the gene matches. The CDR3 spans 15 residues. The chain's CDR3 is CASSLDRLQLRGYTF. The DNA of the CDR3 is TGTGCCAGCAGTTTGGACAGGCTCCAACTGCGAGGCTACACCTTC.

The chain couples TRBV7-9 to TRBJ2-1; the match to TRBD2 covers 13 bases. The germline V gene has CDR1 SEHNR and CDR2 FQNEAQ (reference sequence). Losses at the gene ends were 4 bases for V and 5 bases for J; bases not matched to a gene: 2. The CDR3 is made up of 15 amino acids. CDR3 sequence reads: CASSSGLAGDNEQFF. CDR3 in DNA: TGTGCCAGCAGCTCCGGACTAGCGGGGGACAATGAGCAGTTCTTC.

The CDR3 region is CAIRPSSTSYNEQFF. The CDR3 DNA sequence: TGTGCCATCAGGCCATCCTCTACCTCCTACAATGAGCAGTTCTTC. The rearrangement links TRBV10-3 to TRBJ2-1; D is ambiguous. This CDR3 region has 15 residues. CDR1 and CDR2 from the germline V gene are ENHRY and SYGVKD. Trimming pared 6 bases from V and 0 bases from J, leaving 12 bases between.

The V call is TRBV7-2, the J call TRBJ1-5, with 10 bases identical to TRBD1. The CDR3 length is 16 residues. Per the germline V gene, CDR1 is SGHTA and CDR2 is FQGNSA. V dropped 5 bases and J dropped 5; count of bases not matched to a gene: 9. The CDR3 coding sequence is TGTGCCAGCAGCGATCCGGGACAGGGGTTCTATCAGCCCCAGCATTTT. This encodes CASSDPGQGFYQPQHF.

CDR3 DNA sequence: TGTGCCATCAGTCCACAGGGGGACTATGGCTACACCTTC. Translating gives CAISPQGDYGYTF. V gene TRBV10-3 combines with J gene TRBJ1-2; 8 bases fit TRBD1. In germline, CDR1 is ENHRY, CDR2 SYGVKD. The CDR3 covers 13 residues. V lost 5 bases and J lost 3; bases outside the gene matches: 2.

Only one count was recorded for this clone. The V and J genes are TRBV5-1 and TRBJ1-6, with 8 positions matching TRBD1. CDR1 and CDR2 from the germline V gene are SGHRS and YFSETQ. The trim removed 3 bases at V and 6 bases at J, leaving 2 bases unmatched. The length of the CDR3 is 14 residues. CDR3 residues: CASSSQGVNSPLHF. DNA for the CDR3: TGCGCCAGCAGCTCACAGGGGGTTAATTCACCCCTCCACTTT.